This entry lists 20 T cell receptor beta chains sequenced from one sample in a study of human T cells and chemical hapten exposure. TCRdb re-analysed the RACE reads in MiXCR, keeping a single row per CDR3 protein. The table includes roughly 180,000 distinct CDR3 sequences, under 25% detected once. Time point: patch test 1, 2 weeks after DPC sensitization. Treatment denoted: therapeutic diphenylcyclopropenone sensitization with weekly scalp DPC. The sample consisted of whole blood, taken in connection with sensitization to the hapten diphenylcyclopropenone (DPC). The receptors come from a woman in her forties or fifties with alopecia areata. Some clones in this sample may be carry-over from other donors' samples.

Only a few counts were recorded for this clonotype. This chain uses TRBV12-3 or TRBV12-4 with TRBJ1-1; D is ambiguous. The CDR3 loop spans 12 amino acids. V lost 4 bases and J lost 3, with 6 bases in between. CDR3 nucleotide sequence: TGTGCCAGCAGTTCGGATTACACTGAAGCTTTCTTT. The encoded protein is CASSSDYTEAFF.

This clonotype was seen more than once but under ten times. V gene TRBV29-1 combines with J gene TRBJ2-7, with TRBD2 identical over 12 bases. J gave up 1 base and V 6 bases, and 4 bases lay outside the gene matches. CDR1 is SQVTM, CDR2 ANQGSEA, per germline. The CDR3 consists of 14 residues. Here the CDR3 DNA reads TGCAGCGTCCTGACTAGCGGGGGTTCCTACGAGCAGTACTTC. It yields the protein CSVLTSGGSYEQYF.

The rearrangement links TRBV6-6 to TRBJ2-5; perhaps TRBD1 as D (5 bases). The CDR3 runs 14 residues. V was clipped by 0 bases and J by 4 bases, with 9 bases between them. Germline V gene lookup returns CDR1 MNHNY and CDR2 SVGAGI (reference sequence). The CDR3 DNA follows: TGTGCCAGCAGTTACTCGACAGAGACAGAGACCCAGTACTTC. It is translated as CASSYSTETETQYF.

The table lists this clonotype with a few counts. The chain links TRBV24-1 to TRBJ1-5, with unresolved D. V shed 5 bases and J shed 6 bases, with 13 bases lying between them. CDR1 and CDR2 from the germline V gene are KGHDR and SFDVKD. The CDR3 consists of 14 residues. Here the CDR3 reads CATSGGGAAQPQHF. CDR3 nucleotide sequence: TGTGCCACCAGTGGCGGTGGAGCGGCTCAGCCCCAGCATTTT.

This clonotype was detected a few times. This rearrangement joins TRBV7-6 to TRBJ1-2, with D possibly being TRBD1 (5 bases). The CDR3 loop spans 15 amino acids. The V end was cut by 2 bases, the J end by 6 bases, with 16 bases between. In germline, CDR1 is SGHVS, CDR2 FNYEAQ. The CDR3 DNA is TGTGCCAGCAGCTTAATACCGGCAGGGAAAGATGGCTACACCTTC. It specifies CASSLIPAGKDGYTF. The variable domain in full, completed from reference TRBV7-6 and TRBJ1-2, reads GAGVSQSPRYKVTKRGQDVALRCDPISGHVSLYWYRQALGQGPEFLTYFNYEAQQDKSGLPNDRFSAERPEGSISTLTIQRTEQRDSAMYRCASSLIPAGKDGYTFGSGTRLTVV.

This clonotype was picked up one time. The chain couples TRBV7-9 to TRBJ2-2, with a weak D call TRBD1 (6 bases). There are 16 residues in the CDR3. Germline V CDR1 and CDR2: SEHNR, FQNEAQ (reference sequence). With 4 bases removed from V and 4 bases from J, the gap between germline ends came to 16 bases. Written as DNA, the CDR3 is TGTGCCAGCAGCTCCACGCAGGGGCCCCTCACCGGGGAGCTGTTTTTT. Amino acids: CASSSTQGPLTGELFF.

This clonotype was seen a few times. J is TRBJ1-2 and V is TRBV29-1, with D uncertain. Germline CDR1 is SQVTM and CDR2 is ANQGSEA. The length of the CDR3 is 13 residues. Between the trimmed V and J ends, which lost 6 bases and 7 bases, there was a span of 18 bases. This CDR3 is CSVVPLFRGGYTF. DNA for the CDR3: TGCAGCGTCGTGCCTCTCTTTCGAGGTGGCTACACCTTC.

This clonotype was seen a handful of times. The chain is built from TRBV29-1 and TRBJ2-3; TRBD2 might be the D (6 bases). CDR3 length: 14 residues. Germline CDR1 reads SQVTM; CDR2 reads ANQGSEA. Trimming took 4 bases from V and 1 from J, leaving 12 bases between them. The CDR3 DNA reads TGCAGCGTTGGTCCGGGAGAGGGCACAGATACGCAGTATTTT. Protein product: CSVGPGEGTDTQYF.

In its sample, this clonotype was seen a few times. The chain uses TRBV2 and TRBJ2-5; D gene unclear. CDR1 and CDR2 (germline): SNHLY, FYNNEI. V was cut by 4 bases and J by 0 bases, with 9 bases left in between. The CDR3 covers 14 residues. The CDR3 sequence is CASSVFQDQETQYF. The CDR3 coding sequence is TGTGCCAGCAGTGTATTCCAGGACCAAGAGACCCAGTACTTC.

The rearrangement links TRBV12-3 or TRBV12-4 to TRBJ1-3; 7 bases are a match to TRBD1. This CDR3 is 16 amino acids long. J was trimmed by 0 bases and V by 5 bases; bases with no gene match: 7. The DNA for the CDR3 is TGTGCCAGCAGTCCCCTCCGACAGGGCTCTGGAAACACCATATATTTT. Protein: CASSPLRQGSGNTIYF.

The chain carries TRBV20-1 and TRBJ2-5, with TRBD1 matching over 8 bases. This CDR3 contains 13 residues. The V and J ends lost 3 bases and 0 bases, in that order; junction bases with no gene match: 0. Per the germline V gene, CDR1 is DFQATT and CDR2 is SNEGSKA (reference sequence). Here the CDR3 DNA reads TGCAGTGCTAGGACAGGGGACCAAGAGACCCAGTACTTC. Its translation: CSARTGDQETQYF.

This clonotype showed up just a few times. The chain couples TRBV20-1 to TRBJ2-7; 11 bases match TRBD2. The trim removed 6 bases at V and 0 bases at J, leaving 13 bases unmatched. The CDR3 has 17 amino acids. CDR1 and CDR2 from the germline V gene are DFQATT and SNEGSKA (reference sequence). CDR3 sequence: CSAPGGLLAGVSYEQYF. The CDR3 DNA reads TGCAGTGCCCCGGGGGGCCTACTAGCGGGGGTCTCCTACGAGCAGTACTTC.

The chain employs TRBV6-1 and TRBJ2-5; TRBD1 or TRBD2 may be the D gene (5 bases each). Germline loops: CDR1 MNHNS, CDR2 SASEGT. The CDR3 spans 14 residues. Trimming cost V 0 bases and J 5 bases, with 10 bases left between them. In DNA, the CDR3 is TGTGCCAGCAGTGAAGCGCCGGGGCGGGAGACCCAGTACTTC. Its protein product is CASSEAPGRETQYF.

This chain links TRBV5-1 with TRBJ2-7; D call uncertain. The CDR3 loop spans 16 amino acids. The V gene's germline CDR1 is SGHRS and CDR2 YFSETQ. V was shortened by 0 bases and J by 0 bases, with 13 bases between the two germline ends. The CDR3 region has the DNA TGCGCCAGCAGCTTGGATGGGTCGCCTAGCTCCTACGAGCAGTACTTC. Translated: CASSLDGSPSSYEQYF.

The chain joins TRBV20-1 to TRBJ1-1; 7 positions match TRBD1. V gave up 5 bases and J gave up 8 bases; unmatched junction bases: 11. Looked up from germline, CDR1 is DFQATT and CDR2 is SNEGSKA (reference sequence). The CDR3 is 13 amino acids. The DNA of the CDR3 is TGCAGTGCTCTGGGCGTCAGGGGGAAGGAAGCTTTCTTT. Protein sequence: CSALGVRGKEAFF.

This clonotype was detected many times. Here the CDR3 reads CASSLLAGGIYGYTF. The DNA of the CDR3 is TGTGCCAGCAGTTTATTGGCAGGGGGCATCTATGGCTACACCTTC. V and J are TRBV27 and TRBJ1-2; 8 nucleotides align to TRBD1. The germline V gene has CDR1 MNHEY and CDR2 SMNVEV (reference sequence). This CDR3 contains 15 residues. Unmatched junction bases numbered 5, after V lost 1 base and J lost 4 bases.

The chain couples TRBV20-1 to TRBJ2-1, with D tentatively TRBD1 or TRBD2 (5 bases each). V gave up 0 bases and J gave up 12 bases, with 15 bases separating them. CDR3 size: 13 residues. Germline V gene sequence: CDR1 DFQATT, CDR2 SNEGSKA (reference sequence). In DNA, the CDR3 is TGCAGTGCTAGAGATCCCGGGCCGAGGGGGCAGTTCTTC. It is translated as CSARDPGPRGQFF.

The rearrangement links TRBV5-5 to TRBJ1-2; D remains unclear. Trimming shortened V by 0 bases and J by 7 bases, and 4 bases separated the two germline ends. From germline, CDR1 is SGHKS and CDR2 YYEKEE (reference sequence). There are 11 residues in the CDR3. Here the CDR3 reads CASSLDVGYTF. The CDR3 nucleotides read TGTGCCAGCAGCTTGGACGTTGGCTACACCTTC.

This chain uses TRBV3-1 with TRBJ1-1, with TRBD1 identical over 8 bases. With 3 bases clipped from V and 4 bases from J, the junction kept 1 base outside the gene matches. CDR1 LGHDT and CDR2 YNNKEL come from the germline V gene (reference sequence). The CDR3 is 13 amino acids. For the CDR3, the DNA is TGTGCCAGCAGCCAGGACAGGGCCACTGAAGCTTTCTTT. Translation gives CASSQDRATEAFF.

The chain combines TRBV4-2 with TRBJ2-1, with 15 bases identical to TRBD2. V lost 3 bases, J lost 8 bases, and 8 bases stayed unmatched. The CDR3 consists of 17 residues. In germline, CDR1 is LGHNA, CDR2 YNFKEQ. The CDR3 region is CASSQGLAGGWGDEQFF. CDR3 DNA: TGTGCCAGCAGCCAGGGACTAGCGGGAGGATGGGGCGATGAGCAGTTCTTC.